This T cell receptor (beta chain) was found in a study of T cell responses to AZD1222 COVID-19 vaccine. General observations from the study: Spike was spanned by vaccine-associated CD4 TCRs, which were dominant at 160-218 and 743-854.

Method: immunoSEQ multiplex PCR; TCRdb's copy keeps in-frame clones and lacks some. The table lists over 100,000 clones, over 75% of them singletons. On this clone itself: Antigen specificity is unknown.

The sequencing used peripheral blood, collected on day 0 of MenACWY control vaccination. The receptor comes from an adult in good health.

For the CDR3, the DNA is TGTGCCAGCAAAAACGGGGGGGCTCAAGAGACCCAGTACTTC. Translation gives CASKNGGAQETQYF. The chain joins TRBV28 to TRBJ2-5; TRBD2 matches at 8 bases. CDR1 and CDR2 from the germline V gene are MDHEN and SYDVKM. J lost 2 bases, V lost 7 bases, and 6 bases had no gene match. The CDR3 spans 14 residues.